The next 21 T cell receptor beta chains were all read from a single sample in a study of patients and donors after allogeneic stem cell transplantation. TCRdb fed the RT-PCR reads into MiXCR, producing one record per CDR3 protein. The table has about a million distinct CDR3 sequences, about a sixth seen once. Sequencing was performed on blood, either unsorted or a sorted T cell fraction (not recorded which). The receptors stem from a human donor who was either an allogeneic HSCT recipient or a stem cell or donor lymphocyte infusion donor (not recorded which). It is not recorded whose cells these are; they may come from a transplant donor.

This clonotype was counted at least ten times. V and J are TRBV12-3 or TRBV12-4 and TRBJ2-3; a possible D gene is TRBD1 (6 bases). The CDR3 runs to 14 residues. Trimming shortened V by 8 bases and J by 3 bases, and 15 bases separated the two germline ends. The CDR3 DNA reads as TGTGCCAGCGCACAGGGATACGTGACAGATACGCAGTATTTT. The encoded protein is CASAQGYVTDTQYF.

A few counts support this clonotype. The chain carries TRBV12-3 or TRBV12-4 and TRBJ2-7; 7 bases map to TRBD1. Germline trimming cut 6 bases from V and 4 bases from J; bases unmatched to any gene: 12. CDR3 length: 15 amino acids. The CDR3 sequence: CASSTGQDRWYEQYF. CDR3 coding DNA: TGTGCCAGCAGCACAGGACAGGATCGTTGGTACGAGCAGTACTTC.

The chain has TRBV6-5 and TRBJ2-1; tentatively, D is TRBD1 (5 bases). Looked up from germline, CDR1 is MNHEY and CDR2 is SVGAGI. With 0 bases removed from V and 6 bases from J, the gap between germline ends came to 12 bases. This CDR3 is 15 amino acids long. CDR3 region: CASSYSSRGPNEQFF. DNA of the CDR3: TGTGCCAGCAGTTACTCGTCTAGGGGCCCCAATGAGCAGTTCTTC.

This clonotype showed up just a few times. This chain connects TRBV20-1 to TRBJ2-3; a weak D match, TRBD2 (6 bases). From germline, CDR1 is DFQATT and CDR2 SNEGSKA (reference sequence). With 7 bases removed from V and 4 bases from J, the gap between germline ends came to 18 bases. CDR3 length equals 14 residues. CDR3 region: CSVESGGSADTQYF. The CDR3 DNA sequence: TGCAGTGTTGAGAGTGGAGGGAGCGCAGATACGCAGTATTTT.

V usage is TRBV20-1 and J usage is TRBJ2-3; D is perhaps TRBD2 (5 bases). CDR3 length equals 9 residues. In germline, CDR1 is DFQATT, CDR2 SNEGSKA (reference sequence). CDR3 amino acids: CIPGDTQYF. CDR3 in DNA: TGCATTCCGGGGGATACGCAGTATTTT.

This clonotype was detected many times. This chain's CDR3 is CASSLMRSSYNEQFF. CDR3 nucleotide sequence: TGCGCCAGCAGCTTGATGCGCAGCTCCTACAATGAGCAGTTCTTC. The rearrangement links TRBV5-1 to TRBJ2-1; D is uncertain. CDR1 and CDR2 from the germline V gene are SGHRS and YFSETQ. V lost 1 base to trimming and J lost 0 bases, with 8 bases between them. CDR3 length equals 15 residues.

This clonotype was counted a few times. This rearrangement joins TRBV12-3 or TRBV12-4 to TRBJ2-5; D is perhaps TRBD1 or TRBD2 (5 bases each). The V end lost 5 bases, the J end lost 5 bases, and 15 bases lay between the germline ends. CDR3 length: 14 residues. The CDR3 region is CASSPGTWGETQYF. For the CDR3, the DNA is TGTGCCAGCAGTCCCGGGACCTGGGGGGAGACCCAGTACTTC.

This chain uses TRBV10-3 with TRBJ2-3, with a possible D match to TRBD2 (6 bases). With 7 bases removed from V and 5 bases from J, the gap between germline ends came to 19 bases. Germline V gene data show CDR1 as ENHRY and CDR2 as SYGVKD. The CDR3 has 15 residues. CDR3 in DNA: TGTGCCATCACCCTTAGCGGCTACGACGGAGATACGCAGTATTTT. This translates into CAITLSGYDGDTQYF.

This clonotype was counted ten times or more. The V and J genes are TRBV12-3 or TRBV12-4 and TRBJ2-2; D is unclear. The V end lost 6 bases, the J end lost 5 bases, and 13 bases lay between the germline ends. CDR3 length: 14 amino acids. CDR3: CASRLSVGTGELFF. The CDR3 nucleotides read TGTGCCAGCAGACTTTCCGTCGGGACCGGGGAGCTGTTTTTT.

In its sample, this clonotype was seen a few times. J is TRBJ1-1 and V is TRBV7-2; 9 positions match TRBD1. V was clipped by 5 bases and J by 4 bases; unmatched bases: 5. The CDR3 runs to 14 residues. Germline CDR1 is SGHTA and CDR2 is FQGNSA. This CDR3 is CASSKDRGVTEAFF. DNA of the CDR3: TGTGCCAGCAGCAAGGACAGGGGAGTCACTGAAGCTTTCTTT.

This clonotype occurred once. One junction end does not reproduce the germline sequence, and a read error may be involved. The CDR3 reads CASNLEGLALDEQFF. The CDR3 DNA reads TGCGCCAGCAACTTGGAAGGACTAGCGCTAGATGAGCAGTTCTTC. This rearrangement joins TRBV5-1 to TRBJ2-1; 9 positions agree with TRBD2. The germline V gene encodes CDR1 SGHRS and CDR2 YFSETQ. There are 15 residues in the CDR3.

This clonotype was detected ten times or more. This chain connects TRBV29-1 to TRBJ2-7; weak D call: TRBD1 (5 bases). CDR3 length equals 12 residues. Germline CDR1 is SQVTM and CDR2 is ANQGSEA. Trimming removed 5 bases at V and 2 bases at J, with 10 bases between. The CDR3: CSVLGQAYEQYF. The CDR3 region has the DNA TGCAGCGTTCTAGGACAAGCCTACGAGCAGTACTTC.

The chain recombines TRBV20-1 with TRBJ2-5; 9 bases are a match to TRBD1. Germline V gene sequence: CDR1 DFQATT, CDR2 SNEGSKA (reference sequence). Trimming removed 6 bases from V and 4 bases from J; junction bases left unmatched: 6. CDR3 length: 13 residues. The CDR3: CSALGQGGETQYF. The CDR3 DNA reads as TGCAGTGCCCTGGGACAGGGAGGAGAGACCCAGTACTTC.

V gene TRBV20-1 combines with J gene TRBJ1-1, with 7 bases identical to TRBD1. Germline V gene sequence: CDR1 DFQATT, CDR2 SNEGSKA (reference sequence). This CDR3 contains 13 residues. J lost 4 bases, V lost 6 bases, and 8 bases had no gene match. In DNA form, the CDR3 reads TGCAGTGCCCCTGGACAGGCTATCACTGAAGCTTTCTTT. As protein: CSAPGQAITEAFF.

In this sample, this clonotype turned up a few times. The CDR3 nucleotides read TGTGCCAGCAGCCCGGAAGGGACAGGTGCCTACGAGCAGTACTTC. Translating gives CASSPEGTGAYEQYF. The V and J genes are TRBV9 and TRBJ2-7, with 8 bases identical to TRBD1. This CDR3 comprises 15 residues. The V and J ends lost 4 bases and 2 bases, in that order; junction bases with no gene match: 8. The germline V gene has CDR1 SGDLS and CDR2 YYNGEE.

Written as DNA, the CDR3 is TGTGCCAGCAGTTTTCGGGGCGGGAGGTCTCAAGAGACCCAGTACTTC. Its translation is CASSFRGGRSQETQYF. The chain employs TRBV12-3 or TRBV12-4 and TRBJ2-5; TRBD2 matches 8 bases. Trimming at V came to 3 bases and at J to 2 bases, leaving 8 bases not matched to a gene. The CDR3 loop spans 16 amino acids.

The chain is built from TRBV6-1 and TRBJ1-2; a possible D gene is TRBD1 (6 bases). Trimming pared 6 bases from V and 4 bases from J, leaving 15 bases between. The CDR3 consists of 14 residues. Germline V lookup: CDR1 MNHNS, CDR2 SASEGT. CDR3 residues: CASSSGGAVYGYTF. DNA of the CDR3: TGTGCCAGCAGCTCGGGGGGGGCAGTCTATGGCTACACCTTC.

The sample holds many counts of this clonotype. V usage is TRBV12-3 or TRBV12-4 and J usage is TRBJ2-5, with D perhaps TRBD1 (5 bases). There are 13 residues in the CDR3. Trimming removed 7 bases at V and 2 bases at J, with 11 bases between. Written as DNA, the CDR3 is TGTGCCAGCACCACGACAGAACAAGAGACCCAGTACTTC. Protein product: CASTTTEQETQYF.

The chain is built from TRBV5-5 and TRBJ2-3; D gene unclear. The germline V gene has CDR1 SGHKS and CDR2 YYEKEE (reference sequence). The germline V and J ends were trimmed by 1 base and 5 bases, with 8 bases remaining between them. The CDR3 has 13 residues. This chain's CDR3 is CASSLNVLDTQYF. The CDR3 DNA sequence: TGTGCCAGCAGCTTGAATGTCTTAGATACGCAGTATTTT.

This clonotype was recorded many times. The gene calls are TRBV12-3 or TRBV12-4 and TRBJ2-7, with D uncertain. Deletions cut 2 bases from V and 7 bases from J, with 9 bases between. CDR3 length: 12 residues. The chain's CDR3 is CASSLPPREQYF. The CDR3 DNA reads TGTGCCAGCAGTTTACCGCCCCGGGAGCAGTACTTC.

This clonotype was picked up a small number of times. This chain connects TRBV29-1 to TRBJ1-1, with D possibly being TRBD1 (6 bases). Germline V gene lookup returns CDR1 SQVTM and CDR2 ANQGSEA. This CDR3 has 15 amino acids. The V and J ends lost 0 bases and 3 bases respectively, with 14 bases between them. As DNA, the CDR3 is TGCAGCGTTGAAGAGGAACAGGGAGCTTACACTGAAGCTTTCTTT. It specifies CSVEEEQGAYTEAFF.